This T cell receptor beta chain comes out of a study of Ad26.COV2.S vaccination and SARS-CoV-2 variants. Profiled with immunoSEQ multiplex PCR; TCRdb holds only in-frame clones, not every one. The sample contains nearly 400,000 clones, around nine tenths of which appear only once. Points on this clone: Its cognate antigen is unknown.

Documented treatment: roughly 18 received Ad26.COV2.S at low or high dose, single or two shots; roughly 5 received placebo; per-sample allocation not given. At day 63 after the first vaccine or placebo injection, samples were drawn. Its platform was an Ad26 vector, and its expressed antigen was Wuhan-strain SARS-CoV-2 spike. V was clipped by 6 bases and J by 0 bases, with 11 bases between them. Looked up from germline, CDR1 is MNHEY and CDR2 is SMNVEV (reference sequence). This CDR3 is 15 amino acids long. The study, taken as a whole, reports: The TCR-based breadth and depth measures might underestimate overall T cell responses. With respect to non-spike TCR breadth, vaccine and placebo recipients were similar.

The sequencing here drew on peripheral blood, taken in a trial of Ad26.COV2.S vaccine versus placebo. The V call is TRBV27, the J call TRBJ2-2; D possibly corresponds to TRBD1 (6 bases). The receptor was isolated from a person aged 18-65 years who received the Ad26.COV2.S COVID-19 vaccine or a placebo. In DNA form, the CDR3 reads TGTGCCAGCAGGAGGGGGAAAACGAACACCGGGGAGCTGTTTTTT. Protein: CASRRGKTNTGELFF.